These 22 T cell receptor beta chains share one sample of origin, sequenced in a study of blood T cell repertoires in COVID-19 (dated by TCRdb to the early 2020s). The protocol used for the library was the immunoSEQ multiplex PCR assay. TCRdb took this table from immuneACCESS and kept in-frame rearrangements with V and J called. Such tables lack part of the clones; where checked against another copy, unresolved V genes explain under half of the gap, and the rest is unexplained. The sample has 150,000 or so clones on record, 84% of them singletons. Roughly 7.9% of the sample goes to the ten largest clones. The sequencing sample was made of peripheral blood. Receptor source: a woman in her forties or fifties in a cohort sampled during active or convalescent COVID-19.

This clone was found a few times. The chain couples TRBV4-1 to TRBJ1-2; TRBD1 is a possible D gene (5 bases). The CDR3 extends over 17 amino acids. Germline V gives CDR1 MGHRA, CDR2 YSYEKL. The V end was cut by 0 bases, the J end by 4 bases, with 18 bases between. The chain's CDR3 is CASSQETRALDVYGYTF. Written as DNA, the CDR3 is TGCGCCAGCAGCCAAGAAACCAGGGCTCTAGACGTCTATGGCTACACCTTC.

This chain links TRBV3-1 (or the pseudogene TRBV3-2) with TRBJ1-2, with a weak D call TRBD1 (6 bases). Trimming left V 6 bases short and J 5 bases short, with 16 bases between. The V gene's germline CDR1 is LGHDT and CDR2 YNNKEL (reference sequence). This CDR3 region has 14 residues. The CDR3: CASRPRGLGYGYTF. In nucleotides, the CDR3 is TGTGCCAGCAGGCCCAGGGGCCTGGGGTATGGCTACACCTTC.

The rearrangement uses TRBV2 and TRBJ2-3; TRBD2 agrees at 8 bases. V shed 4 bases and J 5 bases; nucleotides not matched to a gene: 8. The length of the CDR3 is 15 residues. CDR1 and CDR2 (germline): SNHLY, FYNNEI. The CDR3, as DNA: TGTGCCAGCAGTGTAGTCGGGGGGGCCGGAGATACGCAGTATTTT. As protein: CASSVVGGAGDTQYF. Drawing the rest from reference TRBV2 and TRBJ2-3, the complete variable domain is EPEVTQTPSHQVTQMGQEVILRCVPISNHLYFYWYRQILGQKVEFLVSFYNNEISEKSEIFDDQFSVERPDGSNFTLKIRSTKLEDSAMYFCASSVVGGAGDTQYFGPGTRLTVL.

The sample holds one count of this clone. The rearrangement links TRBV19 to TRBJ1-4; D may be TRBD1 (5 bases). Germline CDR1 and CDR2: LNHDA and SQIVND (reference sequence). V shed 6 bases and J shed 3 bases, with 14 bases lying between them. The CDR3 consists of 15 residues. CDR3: CASSLGGTSNEKLFF. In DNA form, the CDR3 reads TGTGCCAGTAGCCTGGGGGGGACCTCTAATGAAAAACTGTTTTTT.

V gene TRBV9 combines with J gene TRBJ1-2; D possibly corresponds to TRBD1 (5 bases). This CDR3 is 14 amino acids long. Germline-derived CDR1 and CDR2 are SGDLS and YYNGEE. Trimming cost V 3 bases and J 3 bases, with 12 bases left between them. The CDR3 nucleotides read TGTGCCAGCAGCGCCAGCCGGGGGGACTATGGCTACACCTTC. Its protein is CASSASRGDYGYTF.

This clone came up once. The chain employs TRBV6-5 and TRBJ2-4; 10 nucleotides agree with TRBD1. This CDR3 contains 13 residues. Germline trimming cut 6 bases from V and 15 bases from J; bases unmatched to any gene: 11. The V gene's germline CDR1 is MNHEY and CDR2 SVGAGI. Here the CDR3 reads CASSDGDRGSPYF. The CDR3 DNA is TGTGCCAGCAGCGATGGGGACAGGGGATCCCCGTACTTC.

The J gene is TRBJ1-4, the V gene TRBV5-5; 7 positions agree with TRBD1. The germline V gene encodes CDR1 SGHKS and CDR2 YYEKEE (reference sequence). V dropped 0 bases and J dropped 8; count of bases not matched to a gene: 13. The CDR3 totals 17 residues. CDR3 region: CASSLAFDSRGDEKLFF. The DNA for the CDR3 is TGTGCCAGCAGCTTGGCCTTTGACAGCAGGGGGGACGAAAAACTGTTTTTT. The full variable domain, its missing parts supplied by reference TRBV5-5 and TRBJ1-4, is DAGVTQSPTHLIKTRGQQVTLRCSPISGHKSVSWYQQVLGQGPQFIFQYYEKEERGRGNFPDRFSARQFPNYSSELNVNALLLGDSALYLCASSLAFDSRGDEKLFFGSGTQLSVL.

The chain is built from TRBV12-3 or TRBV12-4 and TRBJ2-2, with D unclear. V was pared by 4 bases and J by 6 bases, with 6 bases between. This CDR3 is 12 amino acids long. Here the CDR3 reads CASSSPPGELFF. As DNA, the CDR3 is TGTGCCAGCAGTTCCCCTCCCGGGGAGCTGTTTTTT.

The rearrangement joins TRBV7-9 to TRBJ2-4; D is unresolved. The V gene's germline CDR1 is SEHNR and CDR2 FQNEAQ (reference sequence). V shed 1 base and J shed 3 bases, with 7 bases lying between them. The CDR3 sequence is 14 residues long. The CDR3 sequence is CASSLGADKNIQYF. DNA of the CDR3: TGTGCCAGCAGCTTAGGGGCAGACAAAAACATTCAGTACTTC.

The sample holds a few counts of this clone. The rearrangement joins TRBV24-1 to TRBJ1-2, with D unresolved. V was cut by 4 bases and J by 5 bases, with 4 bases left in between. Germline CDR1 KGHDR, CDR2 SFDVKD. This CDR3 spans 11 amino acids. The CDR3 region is CATSDYYGYTF. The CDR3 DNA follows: TGTGCCACCAGTGACTATTATGGCTACACCTTC.

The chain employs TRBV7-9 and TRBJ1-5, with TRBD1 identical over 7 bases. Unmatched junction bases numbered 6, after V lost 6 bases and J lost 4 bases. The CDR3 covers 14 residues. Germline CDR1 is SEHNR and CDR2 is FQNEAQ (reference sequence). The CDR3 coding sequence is TGTGCCAGCAGTCGGACAGGTCGGAATCAGCCCCAGCATTTT. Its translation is CASSRTGRNQPQHF.

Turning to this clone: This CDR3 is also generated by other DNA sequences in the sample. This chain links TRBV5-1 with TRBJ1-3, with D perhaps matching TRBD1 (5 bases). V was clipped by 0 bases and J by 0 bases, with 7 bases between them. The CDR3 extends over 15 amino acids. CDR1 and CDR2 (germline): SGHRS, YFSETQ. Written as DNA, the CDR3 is TGCGCCAGCAGCTTGGGGGGCGGCTCTGGAAACACCATATATTTT. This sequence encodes CASSLGGGSGNTIYF.

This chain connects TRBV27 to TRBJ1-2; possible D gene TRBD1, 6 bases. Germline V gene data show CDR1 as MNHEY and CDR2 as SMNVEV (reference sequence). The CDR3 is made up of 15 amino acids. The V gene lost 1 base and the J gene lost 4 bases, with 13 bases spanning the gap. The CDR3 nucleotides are TGTGCCAGCAGTTTATACGGGACACCGATCTATGGCTACACCTTC. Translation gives CASSLYGTPIYGYTF.

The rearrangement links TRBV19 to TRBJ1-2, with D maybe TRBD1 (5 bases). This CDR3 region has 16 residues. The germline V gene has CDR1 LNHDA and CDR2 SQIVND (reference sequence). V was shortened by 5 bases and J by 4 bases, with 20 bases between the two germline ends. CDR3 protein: CASSVDIHPLAYGYTF. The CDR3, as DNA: TGTGCCAGTAGTGTGGACATCCACCCTTTGGCCTATGGCTACACCTTC.

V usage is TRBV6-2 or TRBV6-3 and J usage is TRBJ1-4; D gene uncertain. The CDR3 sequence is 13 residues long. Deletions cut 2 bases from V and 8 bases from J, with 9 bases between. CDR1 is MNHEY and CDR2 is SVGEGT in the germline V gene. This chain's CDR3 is CASSYVGWEKLFF. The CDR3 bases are TGTGCCAGCAGTTACGTCGGTTGGGAAAAACTGTTTTTT.

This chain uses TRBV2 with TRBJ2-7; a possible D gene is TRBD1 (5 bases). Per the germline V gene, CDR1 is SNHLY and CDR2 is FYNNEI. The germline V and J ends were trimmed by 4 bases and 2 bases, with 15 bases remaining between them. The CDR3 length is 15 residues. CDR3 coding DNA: TGTGCCAGCAGTGGTCAGCAGGGCCGAACCTACGAGCAGTACTTC. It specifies CASSGQQGRTYEQYF.

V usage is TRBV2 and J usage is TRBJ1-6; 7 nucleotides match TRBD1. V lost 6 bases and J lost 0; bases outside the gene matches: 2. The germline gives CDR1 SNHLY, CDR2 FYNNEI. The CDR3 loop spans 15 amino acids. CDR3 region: CASRQGSSYNSPLHF. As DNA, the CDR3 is TGTGCCAGCAGACAGGGGAGCTCCTATAATTCACCCCTCCACTTT.

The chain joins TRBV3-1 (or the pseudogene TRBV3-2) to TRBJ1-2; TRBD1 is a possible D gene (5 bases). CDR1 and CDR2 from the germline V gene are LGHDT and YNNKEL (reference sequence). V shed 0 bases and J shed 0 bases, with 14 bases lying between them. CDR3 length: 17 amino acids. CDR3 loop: CASSQETGFGANYGYTF. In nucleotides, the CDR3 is TGTGCCAGCAGCCAAGAAACAGGCTTCGGAGCTAACTATGGCTACACCTTC.

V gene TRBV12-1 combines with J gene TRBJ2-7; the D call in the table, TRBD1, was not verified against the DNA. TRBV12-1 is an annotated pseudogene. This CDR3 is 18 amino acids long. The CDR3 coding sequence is TGTGCCAGCAGCTTACTGAGACTACAGGGTTCGGCACCTTACGAGCAGTACTTC. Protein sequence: CASSLLRLQGSAPYEQYF.

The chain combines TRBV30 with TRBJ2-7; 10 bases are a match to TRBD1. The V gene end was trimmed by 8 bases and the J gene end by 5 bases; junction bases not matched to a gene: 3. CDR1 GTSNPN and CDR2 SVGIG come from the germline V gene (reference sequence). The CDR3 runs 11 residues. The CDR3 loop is CARQGAHEQYF. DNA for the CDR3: TGTGCCAGACAGGGGGCCCACGAGCAGTACTTC.

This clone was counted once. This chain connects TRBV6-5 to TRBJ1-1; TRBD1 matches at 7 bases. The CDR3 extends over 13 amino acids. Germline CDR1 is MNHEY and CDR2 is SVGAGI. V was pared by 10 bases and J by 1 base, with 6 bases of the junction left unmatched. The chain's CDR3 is CATPGQRNTEAFF. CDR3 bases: TGTGCCACCCCGGGACAGAGGAACACTGAAGCTTTCTTT.

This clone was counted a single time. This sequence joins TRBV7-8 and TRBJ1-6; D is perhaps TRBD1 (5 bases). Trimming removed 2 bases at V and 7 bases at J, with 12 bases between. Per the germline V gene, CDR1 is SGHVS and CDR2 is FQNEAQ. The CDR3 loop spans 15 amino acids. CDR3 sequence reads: CASSLSRGENSPLHF. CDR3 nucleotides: TGTGCCAGCAGCTTAAGTCGGGGGGAAAATTCACCCCTCCACTTT.